These 9 T cell receptor beta chains share one sample of origin, sequenced in a study of T cell changes during pregnancy in multiple sclerosis. TCRdb's table, derived via immunoSEQ multiplex PCR, lists solely in-frame clones and lacks some. The sample contains roughly 59,000 clones, roughly 92% of which appear only once. Sequences were derived from CD8+ T cells from peripheral blood mononuclear cells, sampled in the second trimester of pregnancy. The receptors shown here come from a female donor with multiple sclerosis, enrolled in a pregnancy study.

CDR3 loop: CASSQVGRGHEQYF. For the CDR3, the DNA is TGTGCCAGCAGCCAAGTCGGCAGGGGCCACGAGCAGTACTTC. V is TRBV4-2 and J is TRBJ2-7, with D tentatively TRBD1 (6 bases). Germline CDR1 is LGHNA and CDR2 is YNFKEQ. This CDR3 has 14 amino acids. Between the trimmed V and J ends, which lost 1 base and 5 bases, there was a span of 12 bases.

The chain recombines TRBV4-1 with TRBJ1-1; 11 bases line up with TRBD1. Losses at the gene ends were 2 bases for V and 5 bases for J; bases not matched to a gene: 4. The germline V gene has CDR1 MGHRA and CDR2 YSYEKL. The CDR3 extends over 15 amino acids. The DNA for the CDR3 is TGCGCCAGCAGCCAATGGACAGGGGGCGGGACTGAAGCTTTCTTT. Amino acid sequence: CASSQWTGGGTEAFF.

The gene calls are TRBV7-2 and TRBJ2-7; weak D call: TRBD1 (5 bases). V was cut by 3 bases and J by 3 bases, with 12 bases left in between. Germline CDR1 is SGHTA and CDR2 is FQGNSA. The CDR3 runs 14 residues. For the CDR3, the DNA is TGTGCCAGCAGCTTCCTTGGGGCCGACTACGAGCAGTACTTC. Its translation: CASSFLGADYEQYF. Using reference TRBV7-2 and TRBJ2-7 for the parts outside the CDR3, the full variable domain is GAGVSQSPSNKVTEKGKDVELRCDPISGHTALYWYRQSLGQGLEFLIYFQGNSAPDKSGLPSDRFSAERTGGSVSTLTIQRTQQEDSAVYLCASSFLGADYEQYFGPGTRLTVT.

This clone was seen only once. CDR3 sequence: CASSIDGRAGTGELFF. CDR3 nucleotides: TGTGCCAGTAGTATAGACGGGAGGGCCGGGACCGGGGAGCTGTTTTTT. The chain uses TRBV19 and TRBJ2-2, with 8 bases matching TRBD2. CDR3 length equals 16 residues. The V and J ends lost 0 bases and 5 bases, in that order; junction bases with no gene match: 5. CDR1 LNHDA and CDR2 SQIVND come from the germline V gene (reference sequence).

The V gene is TRBV7-9, the J gene TRBJ2-3; 7 positions agree with TRBD1. Per the germline V gene, CDR1 is SEHNR and CDR2 is FQNEAQ (reference sequence). This CDR3 has 15 amino acids. Unmatched junction bases numbered 5, after V lost 1 base and J lost 4 bases. CDR3 amino acids: CASSLGQGEPDTQYF. Written as DNA, the CDR3 is TGTGCCAGCAGCTTAGGACAGGGCGAGCCAGATACGCAGTATTTT.

The chain combines TRBV30 with TRBJ2-5, with TRBD2 identical over 11 bases. In germline, CDR1 is GTSNPN, CDR2 SVGIG (reference sequence). The junction had 0 bases not matched to a gene; V was cut back by 4 bases and J by 2 bases. This CDR3 has 13 amino acids. Written as DNA, the CDR3 is TGTGCCTGGATAGCGGGAGGGCAAGAGACCCAGTACTTC. Translated, it gives CAWIAGGQETQYF.

This clone was seen a single time. The chain couples TRBV5-4 to TRBJ2-7, with TRBD1 matching over 9 bases. CDR3 length: 14 residues. Trimming removed 3 bases from V and 7 bases from J; junction bases left unmatched: 8. Per the germline V gene, CDR1 is SGHNT and CDR2 is YYREEE (reference sequence). CDR3 nucleotide sequence: TGTGCCAGCAGCTCCCGGGACAGGGTTGGAGAGCAGTACTTC. As protein: CASSSRDRVGEQYF.

In this sample, this clone turned up once. The V gene is TRBV19, the J gene TRBJ1-3; TRBD1 matches 8 bases. Trimming cost V 10 bases and J 6 bases; bases outside gene matches: 14. The germline gives CDR1 LNHDA, CDR2 SQIVND (reference sequence). The CDR3 is 15 residues long. The CDR3 DNA sequence: TGTGCCATCAGAGCAGGGGGCTCCGTGGAAAACACCATATATTTT. This codes for CAIRAGGSVENTIYF.

The chain recombines TRBV15 with TRBJ2-7; 8 bases are a match to TRBD2. Germline V CDR1 and CDR2: LNHNV, YYDKDF (reference sequence). This CDR3 has 13 residues. Germline trimming cut 8 bases from V and 1 base from J; bases unmatched to any gene: 4. The CDR3 nucleotides read TGTGCCACCGGGGTAGCGGGGTCCTACGAGCAGTACTTC. It specifies CATGVAGSYEQYF.